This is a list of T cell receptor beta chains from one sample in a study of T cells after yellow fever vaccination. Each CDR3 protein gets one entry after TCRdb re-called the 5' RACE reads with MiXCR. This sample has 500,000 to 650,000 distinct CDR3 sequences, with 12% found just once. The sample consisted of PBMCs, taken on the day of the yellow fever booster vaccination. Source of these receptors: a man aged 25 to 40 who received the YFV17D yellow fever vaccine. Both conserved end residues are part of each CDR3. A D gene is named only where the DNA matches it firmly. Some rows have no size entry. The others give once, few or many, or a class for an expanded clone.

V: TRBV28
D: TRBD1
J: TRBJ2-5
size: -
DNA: TGTGCCAGCAGTTTCCTCTACAGGGGTTCGGGCCAAGAGACCCAGTACTTC
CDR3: CASSFLYRGSGQETQYF

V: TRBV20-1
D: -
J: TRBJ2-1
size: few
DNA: TGCAGGCCCGTGCGGGATGTCGGCAATGAGCAGTTCTTC
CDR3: CRPVRDVGNEQFF

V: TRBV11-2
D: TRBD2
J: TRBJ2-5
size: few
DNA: TGTGCCAGCAGCCAAGGGGGACTAGCGGGAACCGTTCAAGAGACCCAGTACTTC
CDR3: CASSQGGLAGTVQETQYF

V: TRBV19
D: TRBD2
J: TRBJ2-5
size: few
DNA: TGTGCCAGTAGTATAGGACTAGCTCAGGTCCAGTACTTC
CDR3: CASSIGLAQVQYF

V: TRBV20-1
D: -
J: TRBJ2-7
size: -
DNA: TGCAGTGCTAGCGCCGCCGAGGTAGGCCTCCACGAGCAGTACTTC
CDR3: CSASAAEVGLHEQYF

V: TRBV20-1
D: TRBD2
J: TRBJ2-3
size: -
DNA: TGCAGTGCTGTCTTGGGACTAGCGGGGGGGGCTACCACAGATACGCAGTATTTT
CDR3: CSAVLGLAGGATTDTQYF

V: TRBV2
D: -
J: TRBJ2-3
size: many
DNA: TGTGCCAGCAGTGATAGGAGCCGAACAGATACGCAGTATTTT
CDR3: CASSDRSRTDTQYF

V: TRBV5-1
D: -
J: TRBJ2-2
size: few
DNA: TGCGCCAGCCGTTCGAGGGGGAACACCGGGGAGCTGTTTTTT
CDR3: CASRSRGNTGELFF

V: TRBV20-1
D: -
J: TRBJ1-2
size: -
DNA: TGCAGTGCTATGGACAGAGGGTCCTATGGCTACACCTTC
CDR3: CSAMDRGSYGYTF

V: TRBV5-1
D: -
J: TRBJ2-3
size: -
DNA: TGCGCCAGCAAAGGGGAGCCGTCTAGCACAGATACGCAGTATTTT
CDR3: CASKGEPSSTDTQYF

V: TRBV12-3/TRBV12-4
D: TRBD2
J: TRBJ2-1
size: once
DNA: TGTGCCAGCAGTTTGGGGACTAGCGGGAGGGTAGGGAATGAGCAGTTCTTC
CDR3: CASSLGTSGRVGNEQFF

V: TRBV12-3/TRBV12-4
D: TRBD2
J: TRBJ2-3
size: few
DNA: TGTGCCAGCGGAAGCGGGAGACCCACAGATACGCAGTATTTT
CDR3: CASGSGRPTDTQYF

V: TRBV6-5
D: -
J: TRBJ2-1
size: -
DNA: TGTGCCAGCAGTTACGGGGGCGTGGACACAATGTTCTTC
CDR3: CASSYGGVDTMFF

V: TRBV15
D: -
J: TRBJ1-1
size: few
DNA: TGTGCCACCAGCACTCGCCAAGGTTGGAACACTGAAGCTTTCTTT
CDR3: CATSTRQGWNTEAFF

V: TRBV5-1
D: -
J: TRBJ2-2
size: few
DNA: TGCGCCAGCCACGGACGTCCGAACACCGGGGAGCTGTTTTTT
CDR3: CASHGRPNTGELFF

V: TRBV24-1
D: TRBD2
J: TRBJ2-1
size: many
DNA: TGTGCCACCAGTGACCCCGGACTAGCGGGGAGGGGCTCCTACAATGAGCAGTTCTTC
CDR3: CATSDPGLAGRGSYNEQFF

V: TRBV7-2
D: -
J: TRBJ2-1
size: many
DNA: TGTGCCAGCAGCTTAGGGGTAATGAACAATGAGCAGTTCTTC
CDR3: CASSLGVMNNEQFF

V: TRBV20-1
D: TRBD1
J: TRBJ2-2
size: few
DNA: TGCAGTGCTTCCCGGGACAGGGGGACCGGGGAGCTGTTTTTT
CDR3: CSASRDRGTGELFF

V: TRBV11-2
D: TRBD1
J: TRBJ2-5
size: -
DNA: TGTGCCAGCAGCTTGGAACCGGGACAGAAAGAGACCCAGTACTTC
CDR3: CASSLEPGQKETQYF

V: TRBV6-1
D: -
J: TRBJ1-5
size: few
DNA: TGTGCCAGCACCCAGGGACGGATCAATCAGCCCCAGCATTTT
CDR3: CASTQGRINQPQHF

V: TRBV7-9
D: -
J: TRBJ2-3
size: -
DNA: TGTGCCACCCATGGGGAGAACACAGATACGCAGTATTTT
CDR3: CATHGENTDTQYF

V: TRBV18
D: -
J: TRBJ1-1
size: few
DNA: TGTGCCAGCTCACCATCCAATGGCGGGGATGGCGCTGAAGCTTTCTTT
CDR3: CASSPSNGGDGAEAFF

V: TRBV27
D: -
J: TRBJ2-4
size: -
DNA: TGTGCCAGCAGTTCCCTAGAAGCCAAAAACATTCAGTACTTC
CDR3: CASSSLEAKNIQYF

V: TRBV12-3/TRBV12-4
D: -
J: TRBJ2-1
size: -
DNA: TGTGCCAGCAGCACACGACAGTCTACCTATGAGCAGTTCTTC
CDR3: CASSTRQSTYEQFF

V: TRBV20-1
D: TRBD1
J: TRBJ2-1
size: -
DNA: TGCAGTGCTATGTGGCAGGGGGCTCCGTATGAGCAGTTCTTC
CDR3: CSAMWQGAPYEQFF

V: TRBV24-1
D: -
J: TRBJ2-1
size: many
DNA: TGTGCCACCAGTGATTCAAGGACAGTCATCTCCTACAATGAGCAGTTCTTC
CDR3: CATSDSRTVISYNEQFF

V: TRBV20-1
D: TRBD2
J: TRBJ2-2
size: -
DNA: TGCAGTGCTAGCCTAGCGGGACAGAACACCGGGGAGCTGTTTTTT
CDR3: CSASLAGQNTGELFF

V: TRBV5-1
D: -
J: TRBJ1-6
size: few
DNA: TGCGCCAGCAGGGACAGCGGCGACCTACCCCTCCACTTT
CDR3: CASRDSGDLPLHF

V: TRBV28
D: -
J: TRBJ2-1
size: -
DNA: TGTGCCACCGTCATAGCCGGGGGCGAGCAGTTCTTC
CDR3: CATVIAGGEQFF

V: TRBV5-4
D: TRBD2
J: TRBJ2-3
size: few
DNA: TGTGCCAGCAGCTACCCGGGACTAGGAGGTCATACGCAGTATTTT
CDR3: CASSYPGLGGHTQYF

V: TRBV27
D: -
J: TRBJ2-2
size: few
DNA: TGTGCCAGCAGTTTTTATCGGGAGCTAAACACCGGGGAGCTGTTTTTT
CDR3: CASSFYRELNTGELFF

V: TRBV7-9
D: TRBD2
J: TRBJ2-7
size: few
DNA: TGTGCCAGCAGCGCATCCGGGACTAGCGGGACCGAGCAGTACTTC
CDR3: CASSASGTSGTEQYF

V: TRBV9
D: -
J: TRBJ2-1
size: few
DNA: TGTGCCAGCAGCGCGACCGGACACCGAAACAATGAGCAGTTCTTC
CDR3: CASSATGHRNNEQFF

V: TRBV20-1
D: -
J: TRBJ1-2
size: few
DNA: TGCAGTGCTAGAGATCGGGGGAAGGATCTTAGTATCTATGGCTACACCTTC
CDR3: CSARDRGKDLSIYGYTF

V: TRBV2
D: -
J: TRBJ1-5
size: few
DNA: TGTGCCAGCAATGTCTTGGGCCTCAATCAGCCCCAGCATTTT
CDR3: CASNVLGLNQPQHF

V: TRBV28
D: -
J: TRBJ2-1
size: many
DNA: TGTGCCAGCTCGTTTGTCAATGAGCAGTTCTTC
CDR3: CASSFVNEQFF

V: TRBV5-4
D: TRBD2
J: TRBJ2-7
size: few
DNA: TGTGCCAGCAGCTTGTATGGGACTAGCGGGAGAAGGCAGTACTTC
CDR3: CASSLYGTSGRRQYF

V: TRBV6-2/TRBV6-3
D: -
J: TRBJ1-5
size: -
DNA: TGTGCCAGCAGTGGCCTCCAGGGGCCCCAGCATTTT
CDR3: CASSGLQGPQHF

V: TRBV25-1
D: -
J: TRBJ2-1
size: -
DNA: TGTGCCAGCAGTGCCCATCGTAAGATTTCCTACAATGAGCAGTTCTTC
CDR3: CASSAHRKISYNEQFF

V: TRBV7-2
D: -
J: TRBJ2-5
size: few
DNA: TGTGCCAGCAGCCCCCGGGGGCCCACCGGGGAGACCCAGTACTTC
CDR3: CASSPRGPTGETQYF

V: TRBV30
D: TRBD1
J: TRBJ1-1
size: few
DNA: TGTGCCTGTCGGACAGGGCGAAAGTTCACTGAAGCTTTCTTT
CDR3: CACRTGRKFTEAFF

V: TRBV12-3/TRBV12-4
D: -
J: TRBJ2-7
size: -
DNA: TGTGCCAGCAGTATTAGTAAGGGGAGCCCCTACGAGCAGTACTTC
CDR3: CASSISKGSPYEQYF

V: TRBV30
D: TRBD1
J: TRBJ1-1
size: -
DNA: TGTGCCTGGAGTGTTGGTTCAGGGGGCTCCACTGAAGCTTTCTTT
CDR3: CAWSVGSGGSTEAFF

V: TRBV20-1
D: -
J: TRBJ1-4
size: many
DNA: TGCAGTGCTGGGGGGGATACCGAAAAACTGTTTTTT
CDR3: CSAGGDTEKLFF

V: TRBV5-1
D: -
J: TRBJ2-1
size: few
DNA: TGCGCCAGCAGCTTCTCAGGGGCTCGCTACAATGAGCAGTTCTTC
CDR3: CASSFSGARYNEQFF

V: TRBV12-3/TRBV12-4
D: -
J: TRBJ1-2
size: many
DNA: TGTGCCAGCAGCCTGGGGTCGGGTGGCTACACCTTC
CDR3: CASSLGSGGYTF

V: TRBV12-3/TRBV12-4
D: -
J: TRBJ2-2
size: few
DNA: TGTGCCAGCAGTGGCGGGTCCGGGGAGCTGTTTTTT
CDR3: CASSGGSGELFF

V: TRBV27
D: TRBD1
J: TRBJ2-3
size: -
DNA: TGTGCCAGCAGTTTATCCTTGAGGACAGGCAGCACAGATACGCAGTATTTT
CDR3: CASSLSLRTGSTDTQYF

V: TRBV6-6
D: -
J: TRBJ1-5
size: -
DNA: TGTGCCAGCAGGCAAAATCGGCCCCAGCATTTT
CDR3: CASRQNRPQHF

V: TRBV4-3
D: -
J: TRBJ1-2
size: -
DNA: TGCGCCAGCAGCCCAGGCAGGGGCCATGGCTACACCTTC
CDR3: CASSPGRGHGYTF

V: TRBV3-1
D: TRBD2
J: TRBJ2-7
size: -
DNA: TGTGCCAGCAGCCTGGGACTAGCGAAGACTATCCACTACGAGCAGTACTTC
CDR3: CASSLGLAKTIHYEQYF

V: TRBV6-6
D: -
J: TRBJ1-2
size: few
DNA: TGTGCCACCTCCAGGGGCCTTTATGGCTACACCTTC
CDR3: CATSRGLYGYTF

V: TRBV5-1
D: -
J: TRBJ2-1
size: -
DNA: TGCGCCAGCAGCTTGGACCAACCTTCCTACAATGAGCAGTTCTTC
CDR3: CASSLDQPSYNEQFF